This record concerns one T cell receptor beta chain sequence. The antigen is not known. As to treatment: approximately nine-day PBMC culture with coronavirus spike peptide pools or control peptides (ViraFEST assay). ViraFEST used peptide pools to expand antigen-specific T cells, then sequenced TCRs. Culture conditions combined more than 1.5 million PBMCs per well with approximately 10 IU/ml IL-2 and roughly 9.1 ug/ml peptide pools. This sample was taken from a study of vaccination and CD4 T cells after COVID-19. Across the study: For post-vaccine samples, collection took place a median about 70 days after dose two, ranging from 14 to 241.

The Oncomine TCR Beta short-read assay was applied to DNA of cultured CD4+ T cells. It was from cultured CD4+ T cells that genomic DNA was extracted. A single record per CDR3 protein comes from TCRdb applying MiXCR to the PCR reads. The data show roughly 3,000 distinct CDR3 sequences, more than 30% seen once. Sequenced here: CD4+ T cells from blood, cultured in vitro, sampled after SARS-CoV-2 vaccination. The clonotype originates from a human donor who had recovered from COVID-19.

CDR3 protein: CASSGTGRYNEQFF. CDR3 nucleotide sequence: TGCGCCAGCAGCGGGACAGGGCGGTACAATGAGCAGTTCTTC. This rearrangement joins TRBV4-3 to TRBJ2-1; TRBD1 aligns across 9 bases. Germline V gives CDR1 LGHNA, CDR2 YSLEER. This CDR3 has 14 amino acids. V lost 5 bases and J lost 4; bases outside the gene matches: 3.